This T cell receptor (beta chain) was captured by sequencing in a study of PD-1 blockade in classical Hodgkin lymphoma. The study, taken as a whole, reports: Newly diagnosed patients were said to have less baseline TCR diversity than healthy donors did. Possibly reflecting disease activity or prior therapy, repertoire differences have causes that remain undefined.

Noted time point: newly diagnosed, previously untreated cHL patient sample. The study compared against PBMCs from newly diagnosed, untreated classical Hodgkin lymphoma. In regard to this clone: Its antigen is unknown.

TCRdb's table, derived via immunoSEQ multiplex PCR, lists solely in-frame clones and lacks some. The sample holds approximately 45,000 clones, approximately 91% seen once. This receptor was taken from a human donor with classical Hodgkin lymphoma. The specimen sequenced was peripheral blood mononuclear cells (PBMCs).

Written as DNA, the CDR3 is TGTGCCAGCAACCTGGACAGGGGAGTCGTAGAGACCCAGTACTTC. Translated: CASNLDRGVVETQYF. V is TRBV5-6 and J is TRBJ2-5; 9 bases align to TRBD1. Trimming at V came to 6 bases and at J to 4 bases, leaving 10 bases not matched to a gene. The CDR3 consists of 15 residues. Germline V gene lookup returns CDR1 SGHDT and CDR2 YYEEEE.